This passage covers 20 T cell receptor beta chains from one sample sequenced in a study of T cell responses to AZD1222 COVID-19 vaccine. TCRdb's table, derived via immunoSEQ multiplex PCR, lists solely in-frame clones and lacks some. This sample has over 55,000 clones, with 80% to 85% found just once. The input for sequencing was peripheral blood, taken on day 0 of AZD1222 vaccination. The source is an adult in good health.

V is TRBV5-6 and J is TRBJ1-1; D perhaps matches TRBD1 (5 bases). There are 16 residues in the CDR3. Per the germline V gene, CDR1 is SGHDT and CDR2 is YYEEEE. Trimming cost V 3 bases and J 1 base, with 16 bases left between them. CDR3 in amino acids: CASSWGGYRGNTEAFF. DNA of the CDR3: TGTGCCAGCAGCTGGGGGGGTTACCGTGGGAACACTGAAGCTTTCTTT. Full variable domain (rest looked up from reference TRBV5-6 and TRBJ1-1): DAGVTQSPTHLIKTRGQQVTLRCSPKSGHDTVSWYQQALGQGPQFIFQYYEEEERQRGNFPDRFSGHQFPNYSSELNVNALLLGDSALYLCASSWGGYRGNTEAFFGQGTRLTVV.

The V and J genes are TRBV7-6 and TRBJ2-5; TRBD1 agrees at 8 bases. CDR1 is SGHVS, CDR2 FNYEAQ, per germline. The V segment lost 1 base and the J segment 5 bases; nucleotides outside the gene matches: 9. The CDR3 is 16 amino acids. In nucleotides, the CDR3 is TGTGCCAGCAGCTTAGAGCCGACAGGGGCGGGGGAGACCCAGTACTTC. It encodes CASSLEPTGAGETQYF.

The chain has TRBV3-1 (or the pseudogene TRBV3-2) and TRBJ1-5; D perhaps matches TRBD1 (5 bases). CDR3 length: 14 amino acids. Trimming took off 10 bases at V and 5 bases at J, with 18 bases between the two ends. The germline V gene encodes CDR1 LGHDT and CDR2 YNNKEL (reference sequence). CDR3 bases: TGTGCCATCCCTCAAGATTCAGGGCATCAGCCCCAGCATTTT. It is translated as CAIPQDSGHQPQHF.

The genes are TRBV28 and TRBJ1-6; 9 bases match TRBD1. The length of the CDR3 is 16 residues. Germline lookup yields CDR1 MDHEN and CDR2 SYDVKM. The trim removed 6 bases at V and 8 bases at J, leaving 11 bases unmatched. The CDR3 loop is CASRHGTGPYHSPLHF. CDR3 bases: TGTGCCAGCAGGCACGGGACAGGGCCTTATCATTCACCCCTCCACTTT.

This rearrangement joins TRBV9 to TRBJ1-1; D ambiguous. Germline CDR1 is SGDLS and CDR2 is YYNGEE. The CDR3 consists of 13 residues. Trimming took 3 bases from V and 1 from J, leaving 7 bases between them. The CDR3: CASSAQTNTEAFF. CDR3 sequence (DNA): TGTGCCAGCAGCGCACAGACGAACACTGAAGCTTTCTTT. The complete variable domain, with remaining parts taken from reference TRBV9 and TRBJ1-1, reads DSGVTQTPKHLITATGQRVTLRCSPRSGDLSVYWYQQSLDQGLQFLIQYYNGEERAKGNILERFSAQQFPDLHSELNLSSLELGDSALYFCASSAQTNTEAFFGQGTRLTVV.

This clone was counted between two and nine times. V and J are TRBV10-1 and TRBJ1-1; no firm D call. Germline-derived CDR1 and CDR2 are WNHNN and SYGVQD (reference sequence). The CDR3 covers 13 residues. With 4 bases removed from V and 4 bases from J, the gap between germline ends came to 10 bases. CDR3 coding DNA: TGCGCCAGCAGTGTACATAGCGGCACTGAAGCTTTCTTT. Amino acids: CASSVHSGTEAFF.

About this clone: Other DNA sequences within the sample encode an identical CDR3. The gene calls are TRBV6-5 and TRBJ2-7, with D perhaps being TRBD1 or TRBD2 (5 bases each). The CDR3 extends over 15 amino acids. Between the trimmed V and J ends, which lost 0 bases and 3 bases, there was a span of 12 bases. CDR1 MNHEY and CDR2 SVGAGI come from the germline V gene. CDR3 sequence (DNA): TGTGCCAGCAGTTACTCGGGGGATAGGCTCTACGAGCAGTACTTC. The encoded protein is CASSYSGDRLYEQYF.

CDR3 protein: CASSAVFEAGRLSNQPQHF. Here the CDR3 DNA reads TGTGCCAGCAGTGCGGTCTTTGAGGCCGGCAGACTTAGCAATCAGCCCCAGCATTTT. The chain recombines TRBV6-1 with TRBJ1-5; unclear D gene. This CDR3 comprises 19 residues. The germline CDR1 and CDR2 sequences are MNHNS and SASEGT. V was clipped by 4 bases and J by 0 bases, with 22 bases between them.

J is TRBJ1-5 and V is TRBV2; D is unresolved. This CDR3 comprises 12 residues. The germline V gene encodes CDR1 SNHLY and CDR2 FYNNEI. V dropped 5 bases and J dropped 3 bases, with 5 bases sitting between them. The CDR3 is CASSSINQPQHF. In DNA form, the CDR3 reads TGTGCCAGCAGTTCTATCAATCAGCCCCAGCATTTT.

The count of this clone is one. The genes are TRBV19 and TRBJ1-5, with 7 bases lining up with TRBD1. This CDR3 is 14 amino acids long. Germline CDR1 is LNHDA and CDR2 is SQIVND (reference sequence). V was clipped by 5 bases and J by 5 bases; unmatched bases: 6. CDR3 in amino acids: CASSVQGPDQPQHF. The CDR3 DNA reads as TGTGCCAGTAGTGTACAGGGGCCGGATCAGCCCCAGCATTTT.

V and J are TRBV18 and TRBJ2-7; maybe TRBD2 (5 bases). Per germline, CDR1 KGHSH and CDR2 LQKENI. Deletions cut 0 bases from V and 7 bases from J, with 13 bases between. The CDR3 extends over 14 amino acids. The CDR3 loop is CASSPPIAGEEQYF. The DNA of the CDR3 is TGTGCCAGCTCACCACCTATTGCCGGGGAAGAGCAGTACTTC.

The gene calls are TRBV3-1 (or the pseudogene TRBV3-2) and TRBJ2-7, with 7 positions matching TRBD1. The CDR3 has 15 amino acids. Germline V gene data show CDR1 as LGHDT and CDR2 as YNNKEL (reference sequence). Germline trimming cut 0 bases from V and 5 bases from J; bases unmatched to any gene: 7. The CDR3 bases are TGTGCCAGCAGCCAAGAACCACAGGGGATCAACGAGCAGTACTTC. Translating it yields CASSQEPQGINEQYF.

V gene TRBV18 combines with J gene TRBJ2-2; TRBD1 is a possible D gene (6 bases). This CDR3 has 15 amino acids. CDR1 is KGHSH, CDR2 LQKENI, per germline. V lost 2 bases, J lost 7 bases, and 14 bases lay in between. CDR3 region: CASSPIPGENGELFF. As DNA, the CDR3 is TGTGCCAGCTCACCAATTCCAGGGGAGAACGGGGAGCTGTTTTTT.

The gene calls are TRBV18 and TRBJ1-5; D remains ambiguous. Between the trimmed V and J ends, which lost 0 bases and 4 bases, there was a span of 16 bases. This CDR3 has 17 amino acids. Germline assignment: CDR1 KGHSH and CDR2 LQKENI. The CDR3 sequence is CASSPPKGGLGNQPQHF. The DNA for the CDR3 is TGTGCCAGCTCACCACCGAAGGGCGGGTTAGGGAATCAGCCCCAGCATTTT.

This clone was counted only a few times. The chain links TRBV19 to TRBJ1-1; 9 bases are a match to TRBD1. The CDR3 totals 15 residues. J gave up 8 bases and V 4 bases, and 11 bases lay outside the gene matches. In germline, CDR1 is LNHDA, CDR2 SQIVND (reference sequence). The DNA for the CDR3 is TGTGCCAGTAGTACACGGACAGGGGAGGTCTGGGAAGCTTTCTTT. This gives the protein CASSTRTGEVWEAFF. Complete variable domain (other parts from reference TRBV19 and TRBJ1-1): DGGITQSPKYLFRKEGQNVTLSCEQNLNHDAMYWYRQDPGQGLRLIYYSQIVNDFQKGDIAEGYSVSREKKESFPLTVTSAQKNPTAFYLCASSTRTGEVWEAFFGQGTRLTVV.

This chain joins TRBV11-2 and TRBJ1-5, with unresolved D. Germline V gene sequence: CDR1 SGHAT, CDR2 FQNNGV. The V and J ends lost 1 base and 0 bases respectively, with 7 bases between them. The CDR3 sequence is 15 residues long. Here the CDR3 DNA reads TGTGCCAGCAGCTTAGGCACGTATAGCAATCAGCCCCAGCATTTT. This translates into CASSLGTYSNQPQHF.

The chain links TRBV28 to TRBJ2-1; weak D call: TRBD2 (5 bases). This CDR3 comprises 14 residues. Germline V gene sequence: CDR1 MDHEN, CDR2 SYDVKM. V was cut by 2 bases and J by 8 bases, with 13 bases left in between. DNA of the CDR3: TGTGCCAGCAGTTTAGTCGGGATAGGAGATGAGCAGTTCTTC. Protein sequence: CASSLVGIGDEQFF.

This chain uses TRBV24-1 with TRBJ1-2, with D possibly matching TRBD1 (5 bases). The CDR3 extends over 14 amino acids. The germline V and J ends were trimmed by 2 bases and 1 base, with 7 bases remaining between them. The germline gives CDR1 KGHDR, CDR2 SFDVKD. CDR3 region: CATSDWTRNYGYTF. CDR3 nucleotides: TGTGCCACCAGTGATTGGACACGTAACTATGGCTACACCTTC.

The V gene is TRBV3-1 (or the pseudogene TRBV3-2), the J gene TRBJ2-5, with D possibly TRBD2 on 6 matching bases. Germline CDR1 LGHDT, CDR2 YNNKEL (reference sequence). The CDR3 is 15 residues long. Trimming took off 0 bases at V and 6 bases at J, with 14 bases between the two ends. CDR3 amino acids: CASSQDLTSAQTQYF. CDR3 nucleotides: TGTGCCAGCAGCCAAGACTTGACTAGTGCCCAGACCCAGTACTTC.

The chain carries TRBV30 and TRBJ1-6; no firm D call. CDR3 size: 17 residues. Trimming shortened V by 2 bases and J by 0 bases, and 14 bases separated the two germline ends. CDR1 is GTSNPN and CDR2 is SVGIG in the germline V gene (reference sequence). CDR3 in DNA: TGTGCCTGGAGTTTATTGTGGGCGAGCTCCTATAATTCACCCCTCCACTTT. This encodes CAWSLLWASSYNSPLHF.